This TCR beta chain was captured in a study of T-cell memory formation after mild COVID-19. Details on this clonotype: One base away lies a much larger clone, so this may be a sequencing read error.

TCR alpha and TCR beta cDNA libraries carrying sample barcodes and UMIs were produced by 5'RACE using constant-segment primers. TCRdb re-analysed the 5' RACE reads in MiXCR, keeping a single row per CDR3 protein. The profile shows about 150,000 distinct CDR3 sequences, approximately 15% of them singletons. The germline V gene encodes CDR1 DFQATT and CDR2 SNEGSKA (reference sequence). The CDR3 is 14 amino acids. The chain employs TRBV20-1 and TRBJ2-7; 9 positions agree with TRBD2. The sequence was obtained from an adult woman who had mild COVID-19 (a few samples of this study predate the infection). Cell type and time point are not known. The specimen sequenced was PBMCs or a T cell subset sorted from them (not recorded which). In nucleotides, the CDR3 is TGCAGTGCTAGAGCCGGGACTAGCCTCTCCGAGAAGTACTTC. Translation: CSARAGTSLSEKYF.